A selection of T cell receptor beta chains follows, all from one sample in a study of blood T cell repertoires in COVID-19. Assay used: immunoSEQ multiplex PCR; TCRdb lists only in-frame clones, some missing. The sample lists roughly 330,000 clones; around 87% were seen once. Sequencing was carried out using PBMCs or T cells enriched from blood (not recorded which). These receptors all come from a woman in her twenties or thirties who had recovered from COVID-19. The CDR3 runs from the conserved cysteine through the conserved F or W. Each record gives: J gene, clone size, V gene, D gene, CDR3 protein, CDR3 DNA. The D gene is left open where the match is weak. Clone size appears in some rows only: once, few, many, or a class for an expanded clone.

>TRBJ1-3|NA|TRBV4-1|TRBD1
CASSQLGQAGNTIYF
TGCGCCAGCAGCCAACTAGGACAGGCTGGAAACACCATATATTTT
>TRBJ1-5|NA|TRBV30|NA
CAWSIQQGIQPQHF
TGTGCCTGGAGTATTCAACAGGGAATCCAGCCCCAGCATTTT
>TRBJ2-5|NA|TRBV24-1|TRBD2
CATSVSGGRETQYF
TGTGCCACCAGTGTTAGCGGGGGTCGAGAGACCCAGTACTTC
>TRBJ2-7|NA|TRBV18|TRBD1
CASSPPFVGQGAHEQYF
TGTGCCAGCTCACCACCGTTTGTGGGACAGGGGGCCCACGAGCAGTACTTC
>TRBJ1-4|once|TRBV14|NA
CASSPYGGVEKLFF
TGTGCCAGCAGCCCATACGGAGGGGTTGAAAAACTGTTTTTT
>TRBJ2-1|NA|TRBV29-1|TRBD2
CSELAGGQDEQFF
TGCAGCGAACTAGCGGGGGGGCAGGATGAGCAGTTCTTC
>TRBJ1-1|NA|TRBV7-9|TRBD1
CASSLATGENTEAFF
TGTGCCAGCAGCTTAGCGACAGGGGAGAACACTGAAGCTTTCTTT
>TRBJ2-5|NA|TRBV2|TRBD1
CASSSWTGEETQYF
TGTGCCAGCAGTTCTTGGACAGGGGAAGAGACCCAGTACTTC
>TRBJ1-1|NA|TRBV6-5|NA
CASSYSRTGTEAFF
TGTGCCAGCAGTTACTCGCGAACGGGGACTGAAGCTTTCTTT
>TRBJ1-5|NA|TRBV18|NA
CASSPSGTDTNQPQHF
TGTGCCAGCTCACCTTCCGGGACTGATACCAATCAGCCCCAGCATTTT
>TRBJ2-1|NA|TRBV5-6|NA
CASSLVGQGLHEQFF
TGTGCCAGCAGCTTGGTAGGTCAGGGATTACATGAGCAGTTCTTC
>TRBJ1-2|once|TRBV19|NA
CASSIQGSNYGYTF
TGTGCCAGTAGTATCCAGGGCAGTAACTATGGCTACACCTTC
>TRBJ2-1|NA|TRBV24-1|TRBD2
CATSDHRTSGVYNEQFF
TGTGCCACCAGTGACCATAGGACTAGCGGGGTTTACAATGAGCAGTTCTTC
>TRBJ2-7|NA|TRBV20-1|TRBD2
CSASIPGLAGHGEQYF
TGCAGTGCTAGTATCCCGGGACTAGCGGGGCACGGCGAGCAGTACTTC
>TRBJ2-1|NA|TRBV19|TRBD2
CASSIQLAAYNEQFF
TGTGCCAGTAGTATACAACTAGCGGCCTACAATGAGCAGTTCTTC
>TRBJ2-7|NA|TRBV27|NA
CASSLSRRGYEQYF
TGTGCCAGCAGTCTATCGCGTCGGGGGTACGAGCAGTACTTC
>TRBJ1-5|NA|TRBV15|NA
CATSPHRGQPQHF
TGTGCCACCAGCCCCCATAGAGGTCAGCCCCAGCATTTT
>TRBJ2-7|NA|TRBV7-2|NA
CASSWRTETYEQYF
TGTGCCAGCAGCTGGAGGACGGAAACCTACGAGCAGTACTTC
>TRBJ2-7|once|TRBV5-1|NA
CASSLKGGASHEQYF
TGCGCCAGCAGCCTCAAAGGGGGGGCCTCCCACGAGCAGTACTTC
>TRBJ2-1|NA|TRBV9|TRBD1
CASSGRDRVNEQFF
TGTGCCAGCAGCGGACGGGACAGGGTCAATGAGCAGTTCTTC
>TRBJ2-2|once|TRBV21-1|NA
CASRKVKTGELFF
TGTGCCAGCCGAAAAGTCAAAACCGGGGAGCTGTTTTTT
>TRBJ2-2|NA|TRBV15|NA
CATSRDITGELFF
TGTGCCACCAGCAGAGACATTACCGGGGAGCTGTTTTTT
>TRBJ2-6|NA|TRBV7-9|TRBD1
CASSSTGVNGANVLTF
TGTGCCAGCAGCTCTACAGGGGTCAATGGGGCCAACGTCCTGACTTTC
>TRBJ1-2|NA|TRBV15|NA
CATSNEGVGYGYTF
TGTGCCACCAGCAATGAAGGGGTGGGCTATGGCTACACCTTC